This T cell receptor beta chain was obtained from a study of T cell repertoires in cytomegalovirus infection. TCRdb processed the reads anew with MiXCR; each CDR3 protein has one entry. This table has almost 550,000 distinct CDR3 sequences, 16% appearing once. Trimming shortened V by 5 bases and J by 2 bases, and 13 bases separated the two germline ends. The CDR3 covers 15 residues. What was sequenced was CD8+ T cells from PBMCs. The chain has TRBV12-3 or TRBV12-4 and TRBJ2-1; D not resolved. This clonotype was sampled from a human donor in good health (CMV status not recorded). Some clones in this sample may be carry-over from other donors' samples. The CDR3 loop reads CASSPMYGAYNEQFF. DNA of the CDR3: TGTGCCAGCAGTCCCATGTACGGTGCCTACAATGAGCAGTTCTTC.